The entry below gives a single TCR beta chain sequence along with its context. This clonotype was counted at least ten times. It has no known antigen specificity. Per-base quality was not reported, and no clone a single base away is much larger than it. The roughly 39 donors, aged roughly 6 to 95 years, were systemically healthy Caucasian individuals from Russia. Approximately 9.7 milliliters of peripheral blood were drawn from each donor into EDTA-treated Vacutainer tubes. Ficoll-Paque density-gradient centrifugation was used to isolate PBMCs, with at least 6 million per sample. Total RNA was extracted from PBMCs with Trizol reagent, with at least 5 micrograms obtained per sample. For every donor, an aliquot of PBMCs went through flow cytometry to measure the percentages of naive CD45RAhigh/CD27high T cells. This record belongs to a study of blood T cells in healthy people across ages (dated by TCRdb to the mid-2010s). A note on the overall study: In model experiments, roughly one uniquely barcoded TCR beta cDNA molecule per two T cells was captured by template switching. Donors were grouped into four age groups: young (average about 15 years), middle-aged (over 35), aged (around 60) and long-lived (approximately 78). Two additional independent replicas of 1 million unique cDNA reads from the same blood draw were analyzed for two donors (one aged 18 to 30 and one aged 80 or older). To track age-related changes in TCR beta repertoire diversity, the study relied on deep sequencing normalized with unique cDNA molecular identifiers. Donors of different ages were randomly distributed across sequencing lanes to avoid experimental bias.

Broad study findings and their caveats: A strong correlation was found between observed TCR beta diversity and the percentage of naive T cells measured by flow cytometry. Estimates of total diversity from one million sequenced T cells were regarded as lower bounds and underestimates. Observed TCR beta diversity per million T cells fell roughly linearly with age, and a significant reduction was already apparent by age roughly 40. The CMV infection status of donors was not known, potentially confounding age-related changes in expanded clonotypes. Compared with the aged group, the long-lived group had more naive CD4+ T cells, fewer expanded clones and increased TCR diversity, a pattern suggesting age selection. Because profiling used bulk unsorted PBMCs, naive and antigen-experienced compartments could not be compared conclusively.

The method was 5' RACE. This sample was sequenced with an Illumina HiSeq 2500. The second PCR ran for roughly 7 to 12 cycles and used a J-beta primer mix along with a sample-barcoded 5' primer. Each TCR beta cDNA molecule received a unique molecular identifier from a template-switch 5' adaptor carrying 12 random nucleotides. At least 3 million CDR3-containing paired-end reads were obtained from each sample. First-strand cDNA was synthesized from all RNA with the Mint cDNA synthesis kit, primed by a TRBC-specific oligonucleotide. Following uracil-DNA glycosylase treatment, a first 18-cycle PCR with universal primers M1SS and BC2_uni_R was performed on all cDNA. Per the source publication's procedure: For normalization, 1 million high-quality reads, each with a distinct molecular identifier, were randomly selected from each sample. Reads sharing molecular identifiers were discarded rather than binned into consensus sequences. MiTCR, set to a Q25 quality threshold and the strictest error-elimination algorithm, was used for CDR3 identification, clonotype clustering and error correction. A nonparametric unseen species model with Euler transformation was used to estimate lower-bound total TCR beta diversity. TCRdb took the public reads, trimmed them with fastp at Q25, ran MiXCR for clone calling and kept in-frame beta chains. Merged by CDR3 protein, the rows form single entries marked with the most common genes and DNA. The V and J calls and clone size come from TCRdb's table, not from the authors' own analysis. The sample has fewer than 800,000 distinct CDR3 sequences on record, approximately 30% of them singletons. The ten most abundant clones make up approximately 15% of the sample.

The CDR3 numbers 15 residues from cysteine through phenylalanine. Only the CDR3 DNA is retained, 45 bases long and in frame from the first base. A distance of 14 bases separates the germline ends of V and J, which lose 3 bases and 4 bases respectively. CDR1 and CDR2 are drawn from the germline V gene: ENHRY, SYGVKD. This clonotype was obtained from a woman older than 75 in good health. Donor details come from another sample of the same person, matched by shared clones. The sequence links TRBV10-3 to TRBJ2-3, with a tentative D call of TRBD1 or TRBD2, each matching 6 bases. Sequenced material: blood. This receptor carries the CDR3 CAISERGLGADTQYF. Here is the DNA: TGTGCCATCAGTGAACGGGGGCTCGGGGCAGATACGCAGTATTTT.